A selection of T cell receptor beta chains follows, all from one sample in a study of blood T cell repertoires in COVID-19. Only in-frame clones appear in the TCRdb table, and some are missing; sequencing was by immunoSEQ multiplex PCR. Found here are roughly 250,000 clones, 70% to 90% of them singletons; the top ten hold roughly 4%. The sample taken for sequencing was PBMCs or T cells enriched from blood (not recorded which). The origin of the receptors is a woman in her 30s who had recovered from COVID-19. Both conserved end residues are part of each CDR3. The D gene is left open where the match is weak. A row's size may be missing; if present it is once, few, many or a size class.

D: TRBD2; length: 21; V: TRBV24-1; size: .; J: TRBJ2-3; CDR3: CATSDPRGLAGFLGSTDTQYF; DNA: TGTGCCACCAGTGATCCGCGGGGACTAGCGGGATTTCTGGGGAGCACAGATACGCAGTATTTT
D: .; length: 15; V: TRBV7-2; size: .; J: TRBJ1-4; CDR3: CASSLVGGGNEKLFF; DNA: TGTGCCAGCAGCTTAGTAGGCGGGGGTAATGAAAAACTGTTTTTT
D: TRBD1; length: 15; V: TRBV18; size: once; J: TRBJ1-4; CDR3: CASSSQGATNEKLFF; DNA: TGTGCCAGCTCAAGTCAGGGGGCAACTAATGAAAAACTGTTTTTT
D: .; length: 16; V: TRBV5-1; size: .; J: TRBJ2-6; CDR3: CASSLGQSEGANVLTF; DNA: TGCGCCAGCAGCTTGGGGCAGAGCGAAGGGGCCAACGTCCTGACTTTC
D: TRBD2; length: 13; V: TRBV6-5; size: .; J: TRBJ2-7; CDR3: CASRPTSVYEQYF; DNA: TGTGCCAGCAGACCGACTAGCGTGTACGAGCAGTACTTC
D: .; length: 13; V: TRBV6-5; size: .; J: TRBJ1-5; CDR3: CASRPDLWQPQHF; DNA: TGTGCCAGCAGACCCGACTTATGGCAGCCCCAGCATTTT
D: TRBD1; length: 14; V: TRBV27; size: .; J: TRBJ1-4; CDR3: CASGDRDSNEKLFF; DNA: TGTGCCAGTGGGGACCGGGACAGTAATGAAAAACTGTTTTTT
D: .; length: 14; V: TRBV28; size: .; J: TRBJ1-2; CDR3: CASSLMQGIYGYTF; DNA: TGTGCCAGCAGTTTAATGCAGGGGATATATGGCTACACCTTC
D: TRBD2; length: 13; V: TRBV9; size: large; J: TRBJ2-7; CDR3: CASSREGGFEQYF; DNA: TGTGCCAGCAGCCGGGAGGGCGGGTTCGAGCAGTACTTC
D: .; length: 14; V: TRBV7-9; size: .; J: TRBJ2-7; CDR3: CAVRGSTLDYEQYF; DNA: TGTGCCGTCAGGGGATCGACCCTCGACTACGAGCAGTACTTC
D: TRBD1; length: 14; V: TRBV6-5; size: once; J: TRBJ1-2; CDR3: CASKPGQGGRGYTF; DNA: TGTGCCAGCAAACCGGGACAGGGAGGTCGAGGCTACACCTTC
D: TRBD1; length: 15; V: TRBV28; size: .; J: TRBJ1-5; CDR3: CASSRTGNSNQPQHF; DNA: TGTGCCAGCAGCCGGACAGGAAATAGCAATCAGCCCCAGCATTTT
D: .; length: 16; V: TRBV19; size: .; J: TRBJ1-6; CDR3: CASSSGQTSYNSPLHF; DNA: TGTGCCAGTAGCTCAGGACAGACTTCTTATAATTCACCCCTCCACTTT
D: TRBD1; length: 14; V: TRBV6-5; size: .; J: TRBJ1-6; CDR3: CASSLTGEDSPLHF; DNA: TGTGCCAGCAGCCTGACAGGGGAGGATTCACCCCTCCACTTT
D: TRBD1; length: 14; V: TRBV6-4; size: .; J: TRBJ2-2; CDR3: CASSDQGATGELFF; DNA: TGTGCCAGCAGTGACCAGGGGGCGACCGGGGAGCTGTTTTTT
D: TRBD1; length: 16; V: TRBV4-1; size: .; J: TRBJ1-1; CDR3: CASSRDSYKMNTEAFF; DNA: TGCGCCAGCAGCCGGGACAGCTACAAAATGAACACTGAAGCTTTCTTT
D: TRBD1; length: 15; V: TRBV27; size: .; J: TRBJ2-1; CDR3: CASSLSGQGRRGQFF; DNA: TGTGCCAGCAGTTTATCGGGACAGGGCAGGAGAGGGCAGTTCTTC
D: TRBD2; length: 18; V: TRBV5-8; size: once; J: TRBJ2-7; CDR3: CASPIFPGLAGVYYEQYF; DNA: TGTGCCAGCCCCATCTTTCCGGGACTAGCGGGAGTCTATTACGAGCAGTACTTC
D: .; length: 13; V: TRBV30; size: .; J: TRBJ2-1; CDR3: CAWSEGVYNEQFF; DNA: TGTGCCTGGAGCGAGGGAGTTTACAATGAGCAGTTCTTC
D: TRBD1; length: 14; V: TRBV27; size: .; J: TRBJ2-5; CDR3: CASSLGAGGETQYF; DNA: TGTGCCAGCAGTTTGGGGGCAGGGGGAGAGACCCAGTACTTC
D: TRBD1; length: 14; V: TRBV3-1/TRBV3-2; size: .; J: TRBJ1-6; CDR3: CASRRDSLNSPLHF; DNA: TGTGCCAGCAGGAGGGACAGTCTTAATTCACCCCTCCACTTT
D: .; length: 14; V: TRBV24-1; size: .; J: TRBJ2-1; CDR3: CATSDPRLNNEQFF; DNA: TGTGCCACCAGTGACCCGAGATTAAACAATGAGCAGTTCTTC
D: .; length: 12; V: TRBV5-6; size: .; J: TRBJ1-6; CDR3: CASSLGDSPLHF; DNA: TGTGCCAGCAGCCTAGGGGATTCACCCCTCCACTTT
D: TRBD2; length: 17; V: TRBV24-1; size: .; J: TRBJ2-7; CDR3: CATSDRGGSGRLNEQYF; DNA: TGTGCCACCAGTGACCGGGGTGGTAGCGGGAGGTTAAACGAGCAGTACTTC
D: TRBD1; length: 18; V: TRBV10-3; size: once; J: TRBJ2-6; CDR3: CAIRKGQGAFSGANVLTF; DNA: TGTGCCATCAGGAAGGGACAGGGGGCTTTCTCTGGGGCCAACGTCCTGACTTTC
D: .; length: 12; V: TRBV5-5; size: .; J: TRBJ2-7; CDR3: CASSPTVTEQYF; DNA: TGTGCCAGCAGCCCGACAGTGACCGAGCAGTACTTC
D: .; length: 13; V: TRBV7-3; size: .; J: TRBJ2-2; CDR3: CASSLRPGGELFF; DNA: TGTGCCAGCAGCTTACGCCCGGGTGGGGAGCTGTTTTTT
D: TRBD2; length: 16; V: TRBV7-8; size: .; J: TRBJ2-3; CDR3: CASSLVQAGGSNTQYF; DNA: TGTGCCAGCAGCTTAGTTCAAGCGGGGGGGAGCAATACGCAGTATTTT
D: TRBD1; length: 15; V: TRBV27; size: .; J: TRBJ1-1; CDR3: CASREAQGVFTEAFF; DNA: TGTGCCAGCAGGGAAGCCCAGGGGGTGTTCACCGAAGCTTTCTTT
D: .; length: 17; V: TRBV28; size: .; J: TRBJ1-1; CDR3: CASSFPGGRTGHTEAFF; DNA: TGTGCCAGCAGTTTCCCGGGTGGACGTACAGGGCACACTGAAGCTTTCTTT
D: TRBD1; length: 15; V: TRBV7-8; size: .; J: TRBJ1-5; CDR3: CASSSQGASNQPQHF; DNA: TGTGCCAGCAGCTCTCAGGGGGCAAGCAATCAGCCCCAGCATTTT
D: .; length: 14; V: TRBV7-9; size: once; J: TRBJ1-4; CDR3: CASSSYSGNEKLFF; DNA: TGTGCCAGCAGCTCATACAGCGGTAATGAAAAACTGTTTTTT
D: .; length: 15; V: TRBV5-4; size: .; J: TRBJ1-4; CDR3: CASSLSWGPDEKLFF; DNA: TGTGCCAGCAGCTTGTCATGGGGGCCCGATGAAAAACTGTTTTTT
D: TRBD1; length: 12; V: TRBV29-1; size: once; J: TRBJ2-7; CDR3: CSARTGGDEQYF; DNA: TGCAGCGCTCGGACAGGGGGAGACGAGCAGTACTTC
D: .; length: 15; V: TRBV7-3; size: .; J: TRBJ2-1; CDR3: CASSLIGSSYNEQFF; DNA: TGTGCCAGCAGCTTAATTGGGAGCTCCTACAATGAGCAGTTCTTC
D: TRBD1; length: 14; V: TRBV28; size: .; J: TRBJ2-7; CDR3: CASSAGTGGYEQYF; DNA: TGTGCCAGCAGCGCCGGGACAGGGGGTTACGAGCAGTACTTC
D: .; length: 14; V: TRBV7-8; size: once; J: TRBJ1-5; CDR3: CASSPWRSNQPQHF; DNA: TGTGCCAGCAGCCCCTGGAGGAGCAATCAGCCCCAGCATTTT
D: TRBD2; length: 15; V: TRBV6-5; size: once; J: TRBJ2-3; CDR3: CASGLLATFTDTQYF; DNA: TGTGCCAGTGGCCTACTAGCGACATTCACAGATACGCAGTATTTT
D: TRBD1; length: 17; V: TRBV24-1; size: .; J: TRBJ2-2; CDR3: CATSDRGQGLGTGELFF; DNA: TGTGCCACCAGTGATCGCGGACAGGGCCTGGGTACCGGGGAGCTGTTTTTT
D: .; length: 14; V: TRBV10-2; size: .; J: TRBJ2-7; CDR3: CASRVARGSYEQYF; DNA: TGCGCCAGCCGGGTAGCGAGAGGCTCCTACGAGCAGTACTTC
D: .; length: 14; V: TRBV2; size: .; J: TRBJ2-3; CDR3: CASSERGSTDTQYF; DNA: TGTGCCAGCAGTGAAAGAGGAAGCACAGATACGCAGTATTTT
D: TRBD2; length: 15; V: TRBV11-3; size: .; J: TRBJ2-2; CDR3: CASSLSSGTTGELFF; DNA: TGTGCCAGCAGCTTATCTAGCGGAACCACCGGGGAGCTGTTTTTT
D: TRBD2; length: 16; V: TRBV7-2; size: .; J: TRBJ2-7; CDR3: CASSPDGGGSSYEQYF; DNA: TGTGCCAGCAGCCCAGATGGCGGGGGGAGCTCCTACGAGCAGTACTTC
D: .; length: 16; V: TRBV29-1; size: once; J: TRBJ2-7; CDR3: CSVSSAGQGQPYEQYF; DNA: TGCAGCGTTTCTTCTGCGGGGCAGGGTCAGCCTTACGAGCAGTACTTC
D: .; length: 11; V: TRBV20-1; size: .; J: TRBJ2-5; CDR3: CSATGLETQYF; DNA: TGCAGTGCTACCGGGTTGGAGACCCAGTACTTC
D: TRBD1; length: 15; V: TRBV28; size: .; J: TRBJ1-5; CDR3: CASSPRTGSNQPQHF; DNA: TGTGCCAGCAGTCCCCGGACAGGGAGCAATCAGCCCCAGCATTTT
D: TRBD2; length: 17; V: TRBV7-9; size: .; J: TRBJ2-1; CDR3: CASSLGTSGSSSNEQFF; DNA: TGTGCCAGCAGCCTCGGGACTAGCGGGAGTAGTAGCAATGAGCAGTTCTTC
D: .; length: 14; V: TRBV10-1; size: .; J: TRBJ2-1; CDR3: CASSEEGGANEQFF; DNA: TGCGCCAGCAGTGAAGAGGGGGGGGCTAATGAGCAGTTCTTC
D: .; length: 13; V: TRBV10-2; size: .; J: TRBJ2-7; CDR3: CASMFDSSYEQYF; DNA: TGCGCCAGCATGTTTGACAGCAGCTACGAGCAGTACTTC
D: .; length: 13; V: TRBV6-5; size: .; J: TRBJ1-3; CDR3: CASSYGQGNTIYF; DNA: TGTGCCAGCAGTTACGGACAGGGAAACACCATATATTTT
D: .; length: 16; V: TRBV5-6; size: .; J: TRBJ2-5; CDR3: CASSASFSQSDETQYF; DNA: TGTGCCAGCAGCGCGAGCTTTTCCCAGAGCGACGAGACCCAGTACTTC
D: TRBD2; length: 15; V: TRBV12-5; size: .; J: TRBJ2-1; CDR3: CASGSGLAAYNEQFF; DNA: TGTGCTAGTGGTTCCGGACTAGCGGCCTACAATGAGCAGTTCTTC
D: .; length: 14; V: TRBV5-6; size: .; J: TRBJ2-7; CDR3: CASSVPREVDEQYF; DNA: TGTGCCAGCAGCGTACCCAGGGAGGTGGACGAGCAGTACTTC
D: .; length: 16; V: TRBV12-5; size: .; J: TRBJ2-2; CDR3: CASGLVLGRGTGELFF; DNA: TGTGCTAGTGGTTTGGTACTGGGTAGGGGCACCGGGGAGCTGTTTTTT
D: .; length: 12; V: TRBV28; size: .; J: TRBJ1-2; CDR3: CASSTMFYGYTF; DNA: TGTGCCAGCAGTACTATGTTCTATGGCTACACCTTC
D: .; length: 14; V: TRBV15; size: .; J: TRBJ1-1; CDR3: CATSRAQLVTEAFF; DNA: TGTGCCACCAGCAGAGCCCAGTTGGTCACTGAAGCTTTCTTT
D: TRBD1; length: 16; V: TRBV7-2; size: .; J: TRBJ1-1; CDR3: CASSPVPGQPNTEAFF; DNA: TGTGCCAGCAGCCCTGTCCCGGGACAGCCTAACACTGAAGCTTTCTTT